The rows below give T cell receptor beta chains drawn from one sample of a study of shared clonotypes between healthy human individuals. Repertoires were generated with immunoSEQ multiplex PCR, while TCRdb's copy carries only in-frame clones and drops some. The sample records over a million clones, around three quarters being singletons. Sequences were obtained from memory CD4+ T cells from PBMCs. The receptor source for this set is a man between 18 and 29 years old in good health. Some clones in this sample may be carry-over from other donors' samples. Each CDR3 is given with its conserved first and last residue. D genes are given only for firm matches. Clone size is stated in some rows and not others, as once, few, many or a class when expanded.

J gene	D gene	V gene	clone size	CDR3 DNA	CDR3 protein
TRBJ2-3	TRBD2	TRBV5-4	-	TGTGCCAGCAGCTCAGCGGCGGGAGGGACAGATACGCAGTATTTT	CASSSAAGGTDTQYF
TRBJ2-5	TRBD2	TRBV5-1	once	TGCGCCAGCAACTCCGCCGGCGGGGGAGCAAACCAAGAGACCCAGTACTTC	CASNSAGGGANQETQYF
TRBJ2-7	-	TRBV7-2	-	TGTGCCAGCAGCTTAGTACAACTGGACTCCTACGAGCAGTACTTC	CASSLVQLDSYEQYF
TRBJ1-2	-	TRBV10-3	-	TGTGCCATCAGTGAGTCGTTCACGAACTATGGCTACACCTTC	CAISESFTNYGYTF
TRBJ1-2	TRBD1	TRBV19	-	TGTGCCAGTAGTGACCCCCCAAAACAGGGGGTGGATGGCTACACCTTC	CASSDPPKQGVDGYTF
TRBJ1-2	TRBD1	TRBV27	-	TGTGCCAGCGCCCCTAAATCCGGGACAGGCCTAACTGATGGCTACACCTTC	CASAPKSGTGLTDGYTF
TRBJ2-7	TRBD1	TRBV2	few	TGTGCCAGCAGCCGGGACAGGAGCTACTACGAGCAGTACTTC	CASSRDRSYYEQYF
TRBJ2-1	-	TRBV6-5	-	TGTGCCAGCAGTTACGAATGGGCTAGCGCATCCGATGAGCAGTTCTTC	CASSYEWASASDEQFF
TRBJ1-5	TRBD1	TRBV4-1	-	TGCGCCAGCAGCCCCGACAGGGTGGGTCAGCCCCAGCATTTT	CASSPDRVGQPQHF
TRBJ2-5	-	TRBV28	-	TGTGCCAGCAGTTTAACCAGGCCCCAGGAGACCCAGTACTTC	CASSLTRPQETQYF
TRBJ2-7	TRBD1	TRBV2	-	TGTGCCAGCAGTCGCAGGGGACAGGGGGCATACCACGAGCAGTACTTC	CASSRRGQGAYHEQYF
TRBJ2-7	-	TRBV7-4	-	TGTGCCAGCAGCTTAGAGGTGAGGGCTAGCGTGCACTACGAGCAGTACTTC	CASSLEVRASVHYEQYF
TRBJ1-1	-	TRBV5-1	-	TGCGCCAGCAGCTTGTCGGGGGGAAGGGAAGCTTTCTTT	CASSLSGGREAFF
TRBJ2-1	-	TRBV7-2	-	TGTGCCAGCAGCTTCTCCCCCGTCGCGGTCCCGGCCAATGAGCAGTTCTTC	CASSFSPVAVPANEQFF
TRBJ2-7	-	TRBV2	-	TGTGCCAGCAGTGTGGGGAGCTCCTACGAGCAGTATTTC	CASSVGSSYEQYF
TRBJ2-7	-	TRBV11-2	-	TGTGCCAGCAGCTTGTACTTGCTCTACGAGCAGTACTTC	CASSLYLLYEQYF
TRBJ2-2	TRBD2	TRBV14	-	TGTGCCAGCAGCCAGTTAAGCGGGAGAGGGACCGGGGAGCTGTTTTTT	CASSQLSGRGTGELFF
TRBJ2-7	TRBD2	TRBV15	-	TGTGCCACCAGCAGAGGACTAGCGGGGGCCCAGGGGGAGCAGTACTTC	CATSRGLAGAQGEQYF
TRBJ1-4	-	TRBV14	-	TGTGCCAGCAGCCAGATGAGAAAAGGGCGTGAAAAACTGTTTTTT	CASSQMRKGREKLFF
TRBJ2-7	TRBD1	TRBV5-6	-	TGTGCCAGCAGCCCAGGGGGCGGCGAGCAGTACTTC	CASSPGGGEQYF
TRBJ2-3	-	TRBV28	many	TGTGCCAGCAGTAGTGGAACTCTCTACCCCACAGATACGCAGTATTTT	CASSSGTLYPTDTQYF
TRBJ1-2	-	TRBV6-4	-	TGTGCCAGCAGTGACTCGTTTCGGGGGGCGCCCGGCTATGGCTACACCTTC	CASSDSFRGAPGYGYTF
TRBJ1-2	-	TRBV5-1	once	TGCGCCAGCAGCTTGCCTCCCGACTATGGCTACACCTTC	CASSLPPDYGYTF
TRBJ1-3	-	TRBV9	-	TGTGCCAGCAGCCCTCACCACAACAGGAGGACCGCGGGAAACACCATATATTTT	CASSPHHNRRTAGNTIYF
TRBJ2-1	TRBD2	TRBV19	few	TGTGCCAGTTCAACCCGGGGTAGCGGGAGTGATGAGCAGTTCTTC	CASSTRGSGSDEQFF
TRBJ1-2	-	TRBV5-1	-	TGCGCCAGCAGCAGCCGGACACAAGCTAACTATGGCTACACCTTC	CASSSRTQANYGYTF
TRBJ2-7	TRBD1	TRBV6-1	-	TGTGCCAGCAACACCCCGGGACAGGGGCTCCACGAGCAGTACTTC	CASNTPGQGLHEQYF
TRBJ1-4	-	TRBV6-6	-	TGTGCCAGCAGTTATGGGGGTACTAATGAAAAACTGTTTTTT	CASSYGGTNEKLFF
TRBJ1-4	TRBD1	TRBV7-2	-	TGTGCCAGCAGCTGGGACAGGGGGGGGGAAAAACTGTTTTTT	CASSWDRGGEKLFF
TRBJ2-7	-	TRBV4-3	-	TGCGCCAGCGCCCCTAGTACGGCGGTTGATGGCGAGCAGTACTTC	CASAPSTAVDGEQYF
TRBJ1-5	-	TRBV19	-	TGTGCCAGTAGTTCGGGGTATGTCGATCAGCCCCAGCATTTT	CASSSGYVDQPQHF
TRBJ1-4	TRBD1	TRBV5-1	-	TGCGCCAGCAGCGGCCCAGGGGGCCGAGGGGAAAAACTGTTTTTT	CASSGPGGRGEKLFF
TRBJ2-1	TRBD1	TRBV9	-	TGTGCCAGCAGCATAACCGGGACAGGGGCAAATGAGCAGTTCTTC	CASSITGTGANEQFF
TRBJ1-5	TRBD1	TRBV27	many	TGTGCCAGCAGTTCGGGACAGCAGAGCAATCAGCCCCAGCATTTT	CASSSGQQSNQPQHF
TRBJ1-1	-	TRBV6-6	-	TGTGCCAGCAGTTACACGGGGGGCACTGAAGCTTTCTTT	CASSYTGGTEAFF
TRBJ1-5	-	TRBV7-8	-	TGTGCCAGCAGCCTTCGGGATCAGCCCCAGCATTTT	CASSLRDQPQHF
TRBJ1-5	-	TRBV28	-	TGTGCCAGCAGTCCTGTGGTGGCATATCAGCCCCAGCATTTT	CASSPVVAYQPQHF
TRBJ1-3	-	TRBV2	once	TGTGCCAGCAAATACGGTGGAAACACCATATATTTT	CASKYGGNTIYF
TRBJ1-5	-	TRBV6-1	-	TGTGCCAGCCTGGCGGGCAGATATAGCAATCAGCCCCAGCATTTT	CASLAGRYSNQPQHF
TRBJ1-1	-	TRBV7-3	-	TGTGCCAGCAGCTTAACGGGTCCAACGGGAACTGAAGCTTTCTTT	CASSLTGPTGTEAFF
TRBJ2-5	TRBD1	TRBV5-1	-	TGCGCCAGCGGTGATTCCGGGACAGAGGGAGAGACCCAGTACTTC	CASGDSGTEGETQYF
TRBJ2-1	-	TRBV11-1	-	TGTGCCAGCAGCTCCCGGGACCGCGGGAATGAGCAGTTCTTC	CASSSRDRGNEQFF
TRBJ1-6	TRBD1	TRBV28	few	TGTGCCAGCAGTGGGACAGCCACCCTCAATAATTCACCCCTCCACTTT	CASSGTATLNNSPLHF